This T cell receptor (beta chain) was observed in a study of T cell responses to AZD1222 COVID-19 vaccine. Study-wide context: Whether given at about 4 or about 12 weeks, second doses were pooled.

Study-wide results and caveats: Donor demographics were predominantly white British with a female majority; clonal diversity may be underestimated. When two AZD1222 doses had been given, Spike-specific TCR breadth and depth rose. Of the AZD1222 recipients, only five or six were seropositive at baseline.

Clones were read by immunoSEQ multiplex PCR, and TCRdb kept only the in-frame ones, dropping some. Of 85,000 to 90,000 clones detected, approximately 86% appear once; the ten largest clones hold around 5.8%. On this clone: What it binds is unknown.

This clonotype originated in an adult in good health. The input for sequencing was peripheral blood, taken on day 0 of AZD1222 vaccination.

For the CDR3, the DNA is TGCGCCAGCAGCAACAGCAGGGGCAATGAAAAACTGTTTTTT. It yields the protein CASSNSRGNEKLFF. The chain carries TRBV5-1 and TRBJ1-4; perhaps TRBD1 as D (6 bases). V was pared by 4 bases and J by 5 bases, with 12 bases between. Per the germline V gene, CDR1 is SGHRS and CDR2 is YFSETQ. The CDR3 is 14 amino acids.